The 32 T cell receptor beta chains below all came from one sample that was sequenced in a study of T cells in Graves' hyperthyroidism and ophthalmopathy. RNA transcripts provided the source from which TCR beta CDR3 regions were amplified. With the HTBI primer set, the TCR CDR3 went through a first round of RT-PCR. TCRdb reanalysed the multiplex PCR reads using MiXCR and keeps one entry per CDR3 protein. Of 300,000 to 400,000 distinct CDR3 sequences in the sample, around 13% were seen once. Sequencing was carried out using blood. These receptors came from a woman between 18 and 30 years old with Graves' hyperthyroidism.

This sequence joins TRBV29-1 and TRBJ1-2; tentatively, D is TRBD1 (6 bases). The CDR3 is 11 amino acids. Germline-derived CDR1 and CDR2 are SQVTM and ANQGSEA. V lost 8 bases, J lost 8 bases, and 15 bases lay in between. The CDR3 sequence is CSFSQGLGYTF. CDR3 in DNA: TGCAGCTTCAGCCAGGGGTTAGGCTACACCTTC. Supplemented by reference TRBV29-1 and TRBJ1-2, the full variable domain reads SAVISQKPSRDICQRGTSLTIQCQVDSQVTMMFWYRQQPGQSLTLIATANQGSEATYESGFVIDKFPISRPNLTFSTLTVSNMSPEDSSIYLCSFSQGLGYTFGSGTRLTVV.

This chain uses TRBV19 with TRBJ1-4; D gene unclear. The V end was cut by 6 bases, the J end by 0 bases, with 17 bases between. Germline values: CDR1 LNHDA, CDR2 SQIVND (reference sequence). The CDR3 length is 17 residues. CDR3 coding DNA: TGTGCCAGTAGCCCCAAGGCCAGACCTGCAACTAATGAAAAACTGTTTTTT. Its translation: CASSPKARPATNEKLFF.

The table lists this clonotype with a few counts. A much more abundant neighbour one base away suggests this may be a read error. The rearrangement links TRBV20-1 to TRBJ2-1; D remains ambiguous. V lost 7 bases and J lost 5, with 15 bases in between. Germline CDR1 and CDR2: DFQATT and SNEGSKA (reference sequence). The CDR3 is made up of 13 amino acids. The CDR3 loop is CSVVTAPNNEQFF. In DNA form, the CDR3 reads TGCAGTGTAGTGACGGCGCCTAACAATGAGCAGTTCTTC.

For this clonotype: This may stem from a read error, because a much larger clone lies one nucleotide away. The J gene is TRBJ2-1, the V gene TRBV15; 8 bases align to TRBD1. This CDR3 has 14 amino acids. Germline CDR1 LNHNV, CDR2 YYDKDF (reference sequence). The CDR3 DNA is TGTGCCACCGGCAGACAGGGGAGAGACAATGAGCAGTTCTTC. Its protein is CATGRQGRDNEQFF.

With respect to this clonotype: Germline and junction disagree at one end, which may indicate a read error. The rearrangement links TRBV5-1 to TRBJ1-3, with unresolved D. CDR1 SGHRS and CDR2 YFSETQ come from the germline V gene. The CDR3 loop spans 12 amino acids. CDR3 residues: CASSLEGTTIYF. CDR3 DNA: TGCGCCAGCAGCCTCGAAGGAACCACCATATATTTT.

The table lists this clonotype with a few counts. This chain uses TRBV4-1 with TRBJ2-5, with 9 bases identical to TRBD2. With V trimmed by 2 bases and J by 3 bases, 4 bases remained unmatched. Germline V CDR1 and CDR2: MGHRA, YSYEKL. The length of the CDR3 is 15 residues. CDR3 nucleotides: TGCGCCAGCAGCCAACTCCGACTAGCGGAAGAGACCCAGTACTTC. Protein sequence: CASSQLRLAEETQYF.

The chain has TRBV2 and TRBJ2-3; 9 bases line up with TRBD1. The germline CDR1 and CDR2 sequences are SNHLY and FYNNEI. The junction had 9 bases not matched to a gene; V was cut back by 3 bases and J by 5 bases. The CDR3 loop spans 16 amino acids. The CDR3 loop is CASSDPGTGQGDTQYF. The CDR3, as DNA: TGTGCCAGCAGTGACCCCGGGACAGGGCAGGGAGATACGCAGTATTTT. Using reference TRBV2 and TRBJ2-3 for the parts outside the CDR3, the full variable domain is EPEVTQTPSHQVTQMGQEVILRCVPISNHLYFYWYRQILGQKVEFLVSFYNNEISEKSEIFDDQFSVERPDGSNFTLKIRSTKLEDSAMYFCASSDPGTGQGDTQYFGPGTRLTVL.

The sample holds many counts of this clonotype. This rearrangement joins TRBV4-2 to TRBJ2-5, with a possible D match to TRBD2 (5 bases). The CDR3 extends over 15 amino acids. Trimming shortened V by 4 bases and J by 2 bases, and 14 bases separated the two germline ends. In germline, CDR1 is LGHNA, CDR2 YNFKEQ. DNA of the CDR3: TGTGCCAGCAGCCCAGAGATGCGGGTGCAAGAGACCCAGTACTTC. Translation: CASSPEMRVQETQYF.

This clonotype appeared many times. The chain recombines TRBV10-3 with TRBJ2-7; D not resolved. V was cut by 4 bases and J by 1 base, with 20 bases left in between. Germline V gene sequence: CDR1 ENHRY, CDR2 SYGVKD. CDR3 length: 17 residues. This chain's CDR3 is CAISGTGFSGASYEQYF. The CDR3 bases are TGTGCCATCAGTGGCACGGGCTTTTCAGGAGCTTCCTACGAGCAGTACTTC.

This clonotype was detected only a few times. CDR3 region: CASSARAGVGAGELFF. CDR3 sequence (DNA): TGTGCCAGCAGCGCCAGGGCGGGAGTTGGCGCCGGGGAGCTGTTTTTT. The chain couples TRBV3-2 to TRBJ2-2; the table's D call of TRBD2 was not tested on the DNA. TRBV3-2 is termed a pseudogene. This CDR3 comprises 16 residues.

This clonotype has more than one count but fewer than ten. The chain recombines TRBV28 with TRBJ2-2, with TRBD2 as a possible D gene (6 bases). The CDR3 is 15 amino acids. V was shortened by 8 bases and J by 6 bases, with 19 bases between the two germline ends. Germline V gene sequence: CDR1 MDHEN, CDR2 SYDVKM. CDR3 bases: TGTGCCAGCTCGATGCCCGGGAGATCGGCCGGGGAGCTGTTTTTT. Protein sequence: CASSMPGRSAGELFF.

CDR3 sequence: CASSPPGGGANVLTF. CDR3 DNA: TGTGCCAGTAGTCCCCCGGGAGGAGGGGCCAACGTCCTGACTTTC. The chain joins TRBV19 to TRBJ2-6, with 7 bases that match TRBD2. From germline, CDR1 is LNHDA and CDR2 SQIVND (reference sequence). V lost 5 bases to trimming and J lost 4 bases; unmatched junction nucleotides: 5. This CDR3 region has 15 residues.

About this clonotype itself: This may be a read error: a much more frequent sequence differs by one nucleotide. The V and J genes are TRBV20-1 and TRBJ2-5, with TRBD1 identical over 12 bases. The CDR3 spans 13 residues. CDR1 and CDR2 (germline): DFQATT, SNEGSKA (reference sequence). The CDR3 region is CSVPGQGAEAQYF. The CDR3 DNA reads TGCAGTGTTCCGGGACAGGGGGCAGAGGCCCAGTACTTC.

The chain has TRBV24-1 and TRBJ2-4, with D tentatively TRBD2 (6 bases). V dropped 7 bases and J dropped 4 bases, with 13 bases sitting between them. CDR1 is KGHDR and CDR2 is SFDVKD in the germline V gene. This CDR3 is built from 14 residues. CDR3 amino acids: CATRIREEKNIQYF. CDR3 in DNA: TGTGCCACCAGAATCAGGGAGGAGAAAAACATTCAGTACTTC.

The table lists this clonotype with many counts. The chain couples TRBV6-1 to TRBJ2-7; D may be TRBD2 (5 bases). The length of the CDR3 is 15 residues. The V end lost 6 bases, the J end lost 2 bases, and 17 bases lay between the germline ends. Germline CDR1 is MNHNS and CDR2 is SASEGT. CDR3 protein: CASRSPSGITYEQYF. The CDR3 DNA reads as TGTGCCAGCAGATCTCCTTCCGGGATCACCTACGAGCAGTACTTC.

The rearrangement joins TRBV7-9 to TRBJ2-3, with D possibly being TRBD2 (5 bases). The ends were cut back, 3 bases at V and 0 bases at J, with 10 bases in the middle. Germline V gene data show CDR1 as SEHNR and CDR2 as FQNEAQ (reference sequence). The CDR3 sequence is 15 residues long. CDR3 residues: CASSFERGSTDTQYF. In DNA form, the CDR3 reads TGTGCCAGCAGCTTTGAACGGGGTAGCACAGATACGCAGTATTTT.

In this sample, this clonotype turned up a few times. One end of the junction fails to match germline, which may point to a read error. CDR3 DNA sequence: TGTGCCAGCAGCTGGGCGGTCGGGGAAACGGGGTACAATGAGCAGTCCTTC. This sequence encodes CASSWAVGETGYNEQSF. V usage is TRBV5-5 and J usage is TRBJ2-1; D possibly corresponds to TRBD2 (5 bases). The CDR3 sequence is 17 residues long. Germline CDR1 is SGHKS and CDR2 is YYEKEE (reference sequence).

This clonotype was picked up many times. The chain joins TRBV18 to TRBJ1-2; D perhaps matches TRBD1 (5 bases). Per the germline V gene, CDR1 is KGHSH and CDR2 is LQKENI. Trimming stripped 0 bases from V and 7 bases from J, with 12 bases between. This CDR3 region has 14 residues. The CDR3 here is CASSPPSGAGGYTF. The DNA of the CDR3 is TGTGCCAGCTCACCACCAAGCGGGGCAGGTGGCTACACCTTC.

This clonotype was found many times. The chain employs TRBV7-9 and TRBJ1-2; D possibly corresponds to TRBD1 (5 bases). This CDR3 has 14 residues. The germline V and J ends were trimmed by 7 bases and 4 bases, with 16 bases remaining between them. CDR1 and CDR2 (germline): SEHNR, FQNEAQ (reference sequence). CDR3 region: CASKTIDRSYGYTF. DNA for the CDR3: TGTGCCAGCAAAACCATTGACAGAAGCTATGGCTACACCTTC.

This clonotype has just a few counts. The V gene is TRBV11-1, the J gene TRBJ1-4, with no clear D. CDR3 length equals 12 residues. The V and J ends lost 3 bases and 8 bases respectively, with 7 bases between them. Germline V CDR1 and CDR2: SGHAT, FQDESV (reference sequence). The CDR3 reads CASSFNPEKLFF. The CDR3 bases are TGTGCCAGCAGCTTTAATCCAGAAAAACTGTTTTTT.

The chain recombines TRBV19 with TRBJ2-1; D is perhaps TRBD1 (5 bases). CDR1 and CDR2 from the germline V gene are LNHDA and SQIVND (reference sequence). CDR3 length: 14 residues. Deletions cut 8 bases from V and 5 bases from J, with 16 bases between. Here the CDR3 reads CASAGYPNNNEQFF. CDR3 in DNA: TGTGCCAGTGCAGGGTACCCAAACAACAATGAGCAGTTCTTC. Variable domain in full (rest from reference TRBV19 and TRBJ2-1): DGGITQSPKYLFRKEGQNVTLSCEQNLNHDAMYWYRQDPGQGLRLIYYSQIVNDFQKGDIAEGYSVSREKKESFPLTVTSAQKNPTAFYLCASAGYPNNNEQFFGPGTRLTVL.

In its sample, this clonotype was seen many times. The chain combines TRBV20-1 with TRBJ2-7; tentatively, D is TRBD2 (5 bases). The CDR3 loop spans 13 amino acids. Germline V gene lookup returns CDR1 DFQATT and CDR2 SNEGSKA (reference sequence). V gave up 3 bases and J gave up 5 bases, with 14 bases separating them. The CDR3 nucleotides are TGCAGTGCTAGGGATAGCGTCTCACACGAGCAGTACTTC. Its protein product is CSARDSVSHEQYF.

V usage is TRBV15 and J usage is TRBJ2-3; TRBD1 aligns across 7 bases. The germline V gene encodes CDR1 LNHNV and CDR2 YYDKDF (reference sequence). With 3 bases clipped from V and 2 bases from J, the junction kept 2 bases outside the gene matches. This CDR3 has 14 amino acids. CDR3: CATSSQGDTDTQYF. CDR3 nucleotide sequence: TGTGCCACCAGCAGTCAGGGGGACACAGATACGCAGTATTTT.

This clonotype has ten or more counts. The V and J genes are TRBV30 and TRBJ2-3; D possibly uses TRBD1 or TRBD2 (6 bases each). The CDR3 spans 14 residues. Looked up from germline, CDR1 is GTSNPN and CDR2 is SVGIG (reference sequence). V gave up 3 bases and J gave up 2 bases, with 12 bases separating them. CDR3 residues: CAWSEGGPTDTQYF. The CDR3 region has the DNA TGTGCCTGGAGCGAGGGGGGCCCCACAGATACGCAGTATTTT. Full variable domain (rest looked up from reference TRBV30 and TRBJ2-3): SQTIHQWPATLVQPVGSPLSLECTVEGTSNPNLYWYRQAAGRGLQLLFYSVGIGQISSEVPQNLSASRPQDRQFILSSKKLLLSDSGFYLCAWSEGGPTDTQYFGPGTRLTVL.

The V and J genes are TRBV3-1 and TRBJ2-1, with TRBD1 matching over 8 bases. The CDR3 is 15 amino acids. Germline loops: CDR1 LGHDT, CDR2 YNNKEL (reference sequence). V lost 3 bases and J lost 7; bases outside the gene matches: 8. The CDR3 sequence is CASSHATGVRNEQFF. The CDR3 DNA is TGTGCCAGCAGCCATGCGACAGGGGTGCGGAATGAGCAGTTCTTC.

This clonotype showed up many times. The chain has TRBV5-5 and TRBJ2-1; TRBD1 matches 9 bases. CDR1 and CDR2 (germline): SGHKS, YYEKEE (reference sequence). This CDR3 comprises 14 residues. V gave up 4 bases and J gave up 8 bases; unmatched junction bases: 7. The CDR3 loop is CASSAGTGPHEQFF. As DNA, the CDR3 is TGTGCCAGCAGCGCCGGGACAGGGCCCCATGAGCAGTTCTTC. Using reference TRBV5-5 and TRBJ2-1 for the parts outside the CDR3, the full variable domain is DAGVTQSPTHLIKTRGQQVTLRCSPISGHKSVSWYQQVLGQGPQFIFQYYEKEERGRGNFPDRFSARQFPNYSSELNVNALLLGDSALYLCASSAGTGPHEQFFGPGTRLTVL.

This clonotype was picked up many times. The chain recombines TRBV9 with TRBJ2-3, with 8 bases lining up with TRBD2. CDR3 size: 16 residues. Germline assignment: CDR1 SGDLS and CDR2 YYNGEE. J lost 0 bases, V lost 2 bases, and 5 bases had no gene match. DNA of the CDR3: TGTGCCAGCAGCGTGAGACTAGCGCCTAGCACAGATACGCAGTATTTT. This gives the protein CASSVRLAPSTDTQYF.

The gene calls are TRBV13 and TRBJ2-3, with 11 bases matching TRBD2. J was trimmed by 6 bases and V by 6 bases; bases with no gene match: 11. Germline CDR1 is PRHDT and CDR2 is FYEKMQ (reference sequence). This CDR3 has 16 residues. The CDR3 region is CASRAVAGGPSDTQYF. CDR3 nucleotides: TGTGCCAGCAGGGCGGTAGCGGGGGGGCCGTCTGATACGCAGTATTTT.

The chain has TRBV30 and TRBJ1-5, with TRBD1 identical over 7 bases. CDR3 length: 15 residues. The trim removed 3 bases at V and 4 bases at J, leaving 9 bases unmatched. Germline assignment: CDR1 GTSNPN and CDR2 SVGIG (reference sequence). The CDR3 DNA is TGTGCCTGGAGCCAGGGGGGGCTTGGGAATCAGCCCCAGCATTTT. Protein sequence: CAWSQGGLGNQPQHF.

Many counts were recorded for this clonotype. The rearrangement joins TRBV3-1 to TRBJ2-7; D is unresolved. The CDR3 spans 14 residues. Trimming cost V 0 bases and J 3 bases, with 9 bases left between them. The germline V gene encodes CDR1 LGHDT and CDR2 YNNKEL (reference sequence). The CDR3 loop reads CASSQDRLYYEQYF. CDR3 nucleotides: TGTGCCAGCAGCCAAGACCGCCTGTACTACGAGCAGTACTTC.

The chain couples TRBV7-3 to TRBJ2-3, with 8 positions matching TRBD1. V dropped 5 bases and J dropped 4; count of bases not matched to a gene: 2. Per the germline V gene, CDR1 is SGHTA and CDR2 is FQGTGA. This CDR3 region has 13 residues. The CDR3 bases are TGTGCCAGCAGCCGACAGGGGTCAGATACGCAGTATTTT. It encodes CASSRQGSDTQYF.

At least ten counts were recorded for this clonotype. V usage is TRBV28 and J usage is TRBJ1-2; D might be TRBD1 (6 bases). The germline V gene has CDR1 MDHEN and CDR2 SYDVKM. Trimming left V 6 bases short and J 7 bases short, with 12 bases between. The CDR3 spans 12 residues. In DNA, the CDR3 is TGTGCCAGCAGCGGGACACCGGGTGGCTACACCTTC. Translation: CASSGTPGGYTF.